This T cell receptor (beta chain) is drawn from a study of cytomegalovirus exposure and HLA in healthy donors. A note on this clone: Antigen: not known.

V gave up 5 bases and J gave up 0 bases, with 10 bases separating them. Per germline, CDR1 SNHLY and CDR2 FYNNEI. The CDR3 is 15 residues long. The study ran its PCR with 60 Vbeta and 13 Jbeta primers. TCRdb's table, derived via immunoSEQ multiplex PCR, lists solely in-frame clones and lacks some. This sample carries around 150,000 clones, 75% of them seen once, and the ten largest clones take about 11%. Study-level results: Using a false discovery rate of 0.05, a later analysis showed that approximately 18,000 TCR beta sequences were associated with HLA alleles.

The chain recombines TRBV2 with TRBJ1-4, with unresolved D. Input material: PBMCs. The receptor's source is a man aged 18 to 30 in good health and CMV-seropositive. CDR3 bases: TGTGCCAGCAGTACACGACACGCAACTAATGAAAAACTGTTTTTT. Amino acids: CASSTRHATNEKLFF.